Listed here are 29 T cell receptor beta chains from one sample, sequenced in a study of T-cell reconstitution after alpha-beta-depleted transplantation in children. Unique molecular identifiers were built into the TCRbeta library. TCRdb used MiXCR to reprocess the PCR reads, holding one entry per CDR3 protein. Here the sample spans some 550,000 distinct CDR3 sequences, 15% to 20% being singletons. Source: PBMCs from the stem cell graft donor, taken from the stem cell graft. These receptors all come from a human donor who donated a stem cell graft to a child with acute lymphoblastic leukemia.

This clonotype came up once. The rearrangement joins TRBV27 to TRBJ1-1, with 7 bases aligning to TRBD1. This CDR3 region has 14 residues. V gave up 6 bases and J gave up 3 bases; unmatched junction bases: 7. The germline V gene encodes CDR1 MNHEY and CDR2 SMNVEV (reference sequence). CDR3 DNA sequence: TGTGCCAGCAGCATCAGGGGGTGGGACACTGAAGCTTTCTTT. Translating it yields CASSIRGWDTEAFF.

At least ten counts were recorded for this clonotype. V and J are TRBV11-2 and TRBJ2-1; 9 nucleotides align to TRBD2. From germline, CDR1 is SGHAT and CDR2 FQNNGV. CDR3 length: 15 residues. The J segment lost 6 bases and the V segment lost 2 bases, leaving 5 bases of the junction unmatched. The CDR3 DNA reads TGTGCCAGCAGCTTACTAGCGGGAATAGGCAATGAGCAGTTCTTC. Translated, it gives CASSLLAGIGNEQFF. The whole variable domain, remainder taken from reference TRBV11-2 and TRBJ2-1, is EAGVAQSPRYKIIEKRQSVAFWCNPISGHATLYWYQQILGQGPKLLIQFQNNGVVDDSQLPKDRFSAERLKGVDSTLKIQPAKLEDSAVYLCASSLLAGIGNEQFFGPGTRLTVL.

A note on this clonotype: A read error may produce the germline difference seen at one junction end. This chain links TRBV20-1 with TRBJ2-3; D may be TRBD2 (5 bases). CDR3 length: 15 amino acids. Germline CDR1 reads DFQATT; CDR2 reads SNEGSKA (reference sequence). The CDR3 DNA reads as TGCAGTGCTAGTATCGGGTCTAGCAACGCAGATATGCAGTATTTT. Its translation is CSASIGSSNADMQYF.

This chain uses TRBV4-1 with TRBJ2-1; maybe TRBD1 (8 bases). Trimming took 0 bases from V and 10 from J, leaving 19 bases between them. The CDR3 spans 16 residues. Germline CDR1 reads MGHRA; CDR2 reads YSYEKL. The CDR3 sequence: CASSQDLTGAGGEQFF. The CDR3, as DNA: TGCGCCAGCAGCCAAGATCTGACAGGGGCCGGGGGGGAGCAGTTCTTC.

This chain joins TRBV5-1 and TRBJ2-3, with D tentatively TRBD2 (6 bases). Deletions cut 4 bases from V and 0 bases from J, with 12 bases between. Germline CDR1 SGHRS, CDR2 YFSETQ. The CDR3 contains 15 residues. CDR3 loop: CASSIGTGSTDTQYF. CDR3 in DNA: TGCGCCAGCAGCATCGGGACTGGTAGCACAGATACGCAGTATTTT.

The count of this clonotype is one. The gene calls are TRBV19 and TRBJ2-1, with D maybe TRBD2 (5 bases). This CDR3 has 12 amino acids. Germline lookup yields CDR1 LNHDA and CDR2 SQIVND (reference sequence). Trimming stripped 6 bases from V and 6 bases from J, with 9 bases between. CDR3 nucleotides: TGTGCCAGTAGACCGGGGAGCAATGAGCAGTTCTTC. Protein: CASRPGSNEQFF.

The chain employs TRBV27 and TRBJ1-6; TRBD1 matches at 8 bases. CDR1 MNHEY and CDR2 SMNVEV come from the germline V gene (reference sequence). V dropped 5 bases and J dropped 8; count of bases not matched to a gene: 5. The CDR3 contains 14 residues. The CDR3 DNA follows: TGTGCCAGCAGTCCTACAGGGGGATATTCACCCCTCCACTTT. Translated: CASSPTGGYSPLHF.

Only a few counts were recorded for this clonotype. The chain links TRBV5-1 to TRBJ2-1, with D perhaps TRBD2 (5 bases). V lost 5 bases and J 4 bases, leaving 7 bases between the germline ends. Germline values: CDR1 SGHRS, CDR2 YFSETQ. The CDR3 covers 12 residues. The chain's CDR3 is CASRTSYNEQFF. CDR3 DNA: TGCGCCAGCAGAACTAGTTACAATGAGCAGTTCTTC. The variable domain in full, with the rest retrieved from reference TRBV5-1 and TRBJ2-1, is KAGVTQTPRYLIKTRGQQVTLSCSPISGHRSVSWYQQTPGQGLQFLFEYFSETQRNKGNFPGRFSGRQFSNSRSEMNVSTLELGDSALYLCASRTSYNEQFFGPGTRLTVL.

J is TRBJ2-4 and V is TRBV6-1, with D perhaps TRBD1 or TRBD2 (6 bases each). In germline, CDR1 is MNHNS, CDR2 SASEGT. CDR3 length equals 14 residues. V shed 6 bases and J shed 8 bases, with 17 bases lying between them. The CDR3 bases are TGTGCCAGCAGCCCCCGGGGGCGGATGGACATTCAGTACTTC. This codes for CASSPRGRMDIQYF.

This clonotype has only a few counts. The chain is built from TRBV11-2 and TRBJ2-5; 11 bases fit TRBD2. The trim removed 5 bases at V and 4 bases at J, leaving 9 bases unmatched. CDR1 is SGHAT and CDR2 is FQNNGV in the germline V gene. CDR3 length: 16 amino acids. CDR3 loop: CASSPGLAVNRETQYF. The CDR3, as DNA: TGTGCCAGCAGCCCGGGACTAGCGGTTAATAGAGAGACCCAGTACTTC.

This clonotype was seen repeatedly, ten times or more. This chain connects TRBV9 to TRBJ2-2, with 7 bases lining up with TRBD1. Germline-derived CDR1 and CDR2 are SGDLS and YYNGEE. The J segment lost 2 bases and the V segment lost 0 bases, leaving 4 bases of the junction unmatched. This CDR3 region has 16 residues. The CDR3 nucleotides read TGTGCCAGCAGCGTAGCGAGGGGGCGAAACACCGGGGAGCTGTTTTTT. It is translated as CASSVARGRNTGELFF.

This clonotype was detected a few times. J is TRBJ1-5 and V is TRBV12-3 or TRBV12-4; TRBD1 agrees at 9 bases. This CDR3 comprises 16 residues. The V segment lost 3 bases and the J segment 2 bases; nucleotides outside the gene matches: 5. The CDR3 DNA sequence: TGTGCCAGCAGTTTTGGGACAGGGCGAGGCAATCAGCCCCAGCATTTT. Its protein product is CASSFGTGRGNQPQHF.

The chain employs TRBV12-3 or TRBV12-4 and TRBJ2-2, with a tentative D call TRBD2 (5 bases). V was shortened by 3 bases and J by 7 bases, with 18 bases between the two germline ends. The CDR3 sequence is 16 residues long. The CDR3 DNA reads as TGTGCCAGCAGTTTTTACCTCCGGGGTAGAGGCGGGGAGCTGTTTTTT. Translated: CASSFYLRGRGGELFF.

This clonotype appeared a few times. The chain joins TRBV6-5 to TRBJ1-2; D gene uncertain. The V end lost 2 bases, the J end lost 6 bases, and 10 bases lay between the germline ends. CDR1 and CDR2 (germline): MNHEY, SVGAGI. This CDR3 is built from 13 residues. In nucleotides, the CDR3 is TGTGCCAGCAGTTACATGGTCCGAGATGGCTACACCTTC. Protein: CASSYMVRDGYTF.

This clonotype was recorded a few times. The V and J genes are TRBV12-3 or TRBV12-4 and TRBJ2-2, with 9 bases lining up with TRBD1. V trimming: 5 bases; J trimming: 6 bases; junction bases outside the gene matches: 10. The CDR3 extends over 16 amino acids. The CDR3 coding sequence is TGTGCCAGCAGTCGGGACAGGGTGAATATTGCCGGGGAGCTGTTTTTT. Amino acids: CASSRDRVNIAGELFF.

This clonotype was counted a few times. The V gene is TRBV5-5, the J gene TRBJ1-4, with D possibly matching TRBD1 (6 bases). The CDR3 loop spans 14 amino acids. Germline V lookup: CDR1 SGHKS, CDR2 YYEKEE (reference sequence). V was pared by 0 bases and J by 8 bases, with 11 bases between. The CDR3 DNA sequence: TGTGCCAGCAGCTTGGAGGCAGGGGCCGAAAAACTGTTTTTT. Its translation is CASSLEAGAEKLFF.

DNA for the CDR3: TGTGCCAGCAGCTGGGACAGTACGGGAGAGACCCAGTACTTC. The encoded protein is CASSWDSTGETQYF. The J gene is TRBJ2-5, the V gene TRBV5-4, with TRBD1 matching 7 bases. The junction had 6 bases not matched to a gene; V was cut back by 3 bases and J by 4 bases. The CDR3 length is 14 residues. Germline V lookup: CDR1 SGHNT, CDR2 YYREEE (reference sequence). Full variable domain (rest looked up from reference TRBV5-4 and TRBJ2-5): ETGVTQSPTHLIKTRGQQVTLRCSSQSGHNTVSWYQQALGQGPQFIFQYYREEENGRGNFPPRFSGLQFPNYSSELNVNALELDDSALYLCASSWDSTGETQYFGPGTRLLVL.

This clonotype was counted a few times. The V and J genes are TRBV5-1 and TRBJ2-7, with D tentatively TRBD1 or TRBD2 (5 bases each). The V gene's germline CDR1 is SGHRS and CDR2 YFSETQ. The CDR3 runs to 15 residues. V gave up 2 bases and J gave up 5 bases, with 17 bases separating them. The CDR3 protein is CASSFPGTMPNEQYF. CDR3 DNA sequence: TGCGCCAGCAGCTTCCCGGGGACCATGCCCAACGAGCAGTACTTC.

This clonotype occurred a few times. The chain combines TRBV20-1 with TRBJ2-5; TRBD2 is a possible D gene (6 bases). In germline, CDR1 is DFQATT, CDR2 SNEGSKA (reference sequence). The CDR3 loop spans 11 amino acids. The V end lost 5 bases, the J end lost 9 bases, and 13 bases lay between the germline ends. The CDR3 loop is CSAPLGGPQYF. In nucleotides, the CDR3 is TGCAGTGCTCCACTGGGAGGCCCCCAGTACTTC.

This clonotype was detected a few times. The chain is built from TRBV6-5 and TRBJ1-1; D unresolved. V was shortened by 2 bases and J by 3 bases, with 22 bases between the two germline ends. CDR3 size: 18 residues. Per the germline V gene, CDR1 is MNHEY and CDR2 is SVGAGI. CDR3 protein: CASSYILSFRGHDTEAFF. The CDR3 nucleotides read TGTGCCAGCAGTTACATTTTATCCTTCAGAGGGCACGACACTGAAGCTTTCTTT.

This clonotype was picked up a small number of times. The genes are TRBV4-2 and TRBJ2-1; tentatively, D is TRBD1 (6 bases). V was cut by 3 bases and J by 7 bases, with 10 bases left in between. Per germline, CDR1 LGHNA and CDR2 YNFKEQ. This CDR3 comprises 13 residues. Written as DNA, the CDR3 is TGTGCCAGCAGCCAGGGGGCCGGGAATGAGCAGTTCTTC. Translating it yields CASSQGAGNEQFF.

The chain recombines TRBV7-9 with TRBJ2-2; weak D call: TRBD1 (6 bases). The V gene's germline CDR1 is SEHNR and CDR2 FQNEAQ (reference sequence). This CDR3 comprises 16 residues. V was clipped by 2 bases and J by 1 base, with 11 bases between them. CDR3 sequence reads: CASSLPGQMNTGELFF. CDR3 DNA: TGTGCCAGCAGCTTACCGGGACAAATGAACACCGGGGAGCTGTTTTTT.

This clonotype has more than one count but fewer than ten. V is TRBV6-5 and J is TRBJ2-7, with 14 bases aligning to TRBD2. CDR3 length: 16 amino acids. Germline CDR1 and CDR2: MNHEY and SVGAGI. V lost 0 bases and J lost 3; bases outside the gene matches: 1. As DNA, the CDR3 is TGTGCCAGCAGTTACTCGACTAGCGGGAGGGGCTACGAGCAGTACTTC. Translation gives CASSYSTSGRGYEQYF.

This clonotype was counted between two and nine times. The V and J genes are TRBV7-8 and TRBJ1-5, with 8 positions matching TRBD1. Trimming at V came to 2 bases and at J to 1 base, leaving 16 bases not matched to a gene. CDR1 SGHVS and CDR2 FQNEAQ come from the germline V gene. The CDR3 runs 20 residues. Here the CDR3 DNA reads TGTGCCAGCAGCTTATTTCCGGTGCAGGGGGCTCTGATGAGCAATCAGCCCCAGCATTTT. Its translation is CASSLFPVQGALMSNQPQHF.

The table lists this clonotype with a few counts. The CDR3, as DNA: TGCGCCAGCAGCCATGGTGACAGGGGGCTGAGAGATGAAAAACTGTTTTTT. Translation gives CASSHGDRGLRDEKLFF. The chain combines TRBV4-1 with TRBJ1-4, with TRBD1 matching over 10 bases. The CDR3 is made up of 17 amino acids. J gave up 6 bases and V 3 bases, and 10 bases lay outside the gene matches. Germline CDR1 MGHRA, CDR2 YSYEKL.

The chain recombines TRBV5-1 with TRBJ1-4; D gene ambiguous. The V gene's germline CDR1 is SGHRS and CDR2 YFSETQ. Trimming left V 0 bases short and J 1 base short, with 7 bases between. The CDR3 loop spans 15 amino acids. The CDR3 DNA sequence: TGCGCCAGCAGCTTGGAAGGGATAACTAATGAAAAACTGTTTTTT. The encoded protein is CASSLEGITNEKLFF.

In this sample, this clonotype turned up a few times. DNA of the CDR3: TGTGCCAGTAGTATAGGAACCGGGGAGCTGTTTTTT. Protein product: CASSIGTGELFF. The chain combines TRBV19 with TRBJ2-2; D is uncertain. The germline CDR1 and CDR2 sequences are LNHDA and SQIVND (reference sequence). This CDR3 is built from 12 residues. The V gene lost 1 base and the J gene lost 5 bases, with 2 bases spanning the gap.

The chain joins TRBV9 to TRBJ2-2; 7 bases are a match to TRBD1. Germline trimming cut 3 bases from V and 6 bases from J; bases unmatched to any gene: 2. Per germline, CDR1 SGDLS and CDR2 YYNGEE. The CDR3 is 13 amino acids. The CDR3 DNA reads as TGTGCCAGCAGCGGACAGGGTTCCGGGGAGCTGTTTTTT. Encoded protein: CASSGQGSGELFF.

This chain links TRBV9 with TRBJ2-5, with TRBD2 identical over 11 bases. Germline lookup yields CDR1 SGDLS and CDR2 YYNGEE. The CDR3 runs 16 residues. Trimming removed 4 bases from V and 0 bases from J; junction bases left unmatched: 5. The CDR3 reads CASSPRLAGNQETQYF. As DNA, the CDR3 is TGTGCCAGCAGCCCGCGACTAGCGGGGAACCAAGAGACCCAGTACTTC. Filled out from reference TRBV9 and TRBJ2-5, the complete variable domain reads DSGVTQTPKHLITATGQRVTLRCSPRSGDLSVYWYQQSLDQGLQFLIQYYNGEERAKGNILERFSAQQFPDLHSELNLSSLELGDSALYFCASSPRLAGNQETQYFGPGTRLLVL.